Here is one T cell receptor beta chain with its context. Its specificity is unknown. The data are from a study of graft-versus-host responses after intestinal transplantation. Study-level information: Recipients were given multivisceral, liver-intestinal, or isolated intestinal transplants.

The table came from immunoSEQ multiplex PCR; TCRdb's copy has only in-frame clones and leaves some out. The repertoire holds 80,000 to 95,000 clones, with under 95% as singletons. The CDR3 runs 11 residues. From germline, CDR1 is MNHEY and CDR2 SMNVEV (reference sequence). With V trimmed by 6 bases and J by 8 bases, 3 bases remained unmatched. The receptor was isolated from a human donor who received an intestinal transplant. The rearrangement links TRBV27 to TRBJ1-1; TRBD1 agrees at 7 bases. Sequencing was performed on unstimulated CD8+ T cells sorted from spleen or lymph node cells, taken before intestinal transplant. CDR3 residues: CASRTGSEAFF. The CDR3 bases are TGTGCCAGCAGGACAGGGTCAGAAGCTTTCTTT.